This passage covers 31 T cell receptor beta chains from one sample sequenced in a study of blood T cells in healthy people across ages. Then a second PCR, running about 6 to 12 cycles, was carried out with a sample-barcoded 5' primer and a J-beta primer mix. TCRdb called the 5' RACE reads again in MiXCR, with one record for every CDR3 protein. The table lists hundreds of thousands of distinct CDR3 sequences, just over 55% of them singletons, with around a quarter in the top ten. Sequenced sample: blood. Receptors originate from a man aged 35 to 55 in good health.

CDR3 DNA sequence: TGTGCCAGCAGTTACTCTGGGACTAGCGGAGAGCAGTACTTC. Protein sequence: CASSYSGTSGEQYF. This rearrangement joins TRBV6-5 to TRBJ2-5; 11 bases agree with TRBD2. The trim removed 0 bases at V and 11 bases at J, leaving 5 bases unmatched. The CDR3 totals 14 residues. Germline values: CDR1 MNHEY, CDR2 SVGAGI.

This chain links TRBV25-1 with TRBJ1-4, with D unclear. V was shortened by 6 bases and J by 5 bases, with 16 bases between the two germline ends. The CDR3 length is 15 residues. Germline V lookup: CDR1 MGHDK, CDR2 SYGVNS. CDR3 nucleotide sequence: TGTGCCAGCAGGCGAAGTGCCGGGAAGAATGAAAAACTGTTTTTT. The encoded protein is CASRRSAGKNEKLFF.

The chain has TRBV27 and TRBJ2-7; TRBD2 aligns across 13 bases. Germline V lookup: CDR1 MNHEY, CDR2 SMNVEV (reference sequence). The CDR3 has 18 residues. V was pared by 7 bases and J by 0 bases, with 12 bases of the junction left unmatched. The CDR3 DNA follows: TGTGCCAGCATGATTCATGGACTAGCGGGAGCCCTCTCCTACGAGCAGTACTTC. Translated: CASMIHGLAGALSYEQYF.

This chain's CDR3 is CASKRQGARYGYTF. The CDR3 nucleotides read TGTGCCAGCAAAAGACAGGGGGCGCGTTATGGCTACACCTTC. The V and J genes are TRBV6-6 and TRBJ1-2, with 10 nucleotides matching TRBD1. Germline V CDR1 and CDR2: MNHNY, SVGAGI (reference sequence). CDR3 length equals 14 residues. The V segment lost 7 bases and the J segment 5 bases; nucleotides outside the gene matches: 7.

This sequence joins TRBV7-9 and TRBJ2-1; 9 nucleotides align to TRBD2. The CDR3 runs 17 residues. Per the germline V gene, CDR1 is SEHNR and CDR2 is FQNEAQ (reference sequence). J gave up 6 bases and V 5 bases, and 14 bases lay outside the gene matches. The CDR3 DNA reads TGTGCCAGCAGCCGAGACTTAGCGGGAGAAGGGGGCAATGAGCAGTTCTTC. As protein: CASSRDLAGEGGNEQFF.

In the case of this clonotype: It is likely a read error, because the conserved phenylalanine at the end of the CDR3 is missing. The V call is TRBV25-1, the J call TRBJ2-5; 10 bases are shared with TRBD2. Unmatched junction bases numbered 18, after V lost 6 bases and J lost 11 bases. This CDR3 comprises 16 residues. Germline V gives CDR1 MGHDK, CDR2 SYGVNS. CDR3 sequence reads: CASRKPGLASYNEQYL. The CDR3 region has the DNA TGTGCCAGCAGAAAACCGGGACTAGCGTCGTACAATGAGCAGTACTTA.

This sequence joins TRBV7-9 and TRBJ1-2; 9 bases are a match to TRBD1. The CDR3 length is 15 residues. The V and J ends lost 5 bases and 6 bases, in that order; junction bases with no gene match: 10. Germline V CDR1 and CDR2: SEHNR, FQNEAQ (reference sequence). The CDR3 is CASSQMGQGDDGYTF. The CDR3 nucleotides read TGTGCCAGCAGCCAAATGGGACAGGGTGATGATGGCTACACCTTC.

The chain combines TRBV29-1 with TRBJ2-1; D is perhaps TRBD1 (7 bases). TRBJ2-7 explains the end of the DNA better; the J call may be wrong. The CDR3 has 16 amino acids. In germline, CDR1 is SQVTM, CDR2 ANQGSEA. The CDR3: CSVEGGDSLSYNEQYF. The CDR3 nucleotides read TGCAGCGTTGAAGGCGGGGACAGTCTGTCCTACAATGAGCAGTACTTC.

This chain joins TRBV6-2 or TRBV6-3 and TRBJ2-6, with TRBD2 matching over 13 bases. Trimming at V came to 5 bases and at J to 0 bases, leaving 4 bases not matched to a gene. The CDR3 runs 18 residues. Germline values: CDR1 MNHEY, CDR2 SVGEGT. CDR3 region: CASSTGLAGPSGANVLTF. CDR3 nucleotides: TGTGCCAGCAGTACGGGACTAGCGGGACCCTCTGGGGCCAACGTCCTGACTTTC.

The table lists this clonotype with many counts. This chain uses TRBV10-3 with TRBJ1-1, with TRBD1 matching over 7 bases. The CDR3 is 15 residues long. V was pared by 6 bases and J by 1 base, with 8 bases of the junction left unmatched. Germline CDR1 reads ENHRY; CDR2 reads SYGVKD. CDR3 coding DNA: TGTGCCATCAGGGGCGGAGGGGACAGGAACACTGAAGCTTTCTTT. Translated: CAIRGGGDRNTEAFF.

The gene calls are TRBV9 and TRBJ2-7; D is undetermined. V was pared by 2 bases and J by 2 bases, with 8 bases between. The CDR3 is 13 amino acids. The germline CDR1 and CDR2 sequences are SGDLS and YYNGEE. CDR3 bases: TGTGCCAGCAGCGTTCGTGGGGCCTACGAGCAGTACTTC. As protein: CASSVRGAYEQYF.

Turning to this clonotype: The junction does not match germline at one end; this may be a read error. This CDR3 reads CAGSYLGQRYEQYF. The CDR3 DNA reads as TGTGCCGGCAGTTACCTCGGACAGCGATACGAGCAGTACTTC. The gene calls are TRBV6-6 and TRBJ2-7; tentatively, D is TRBD1 (6 bases). CDR1 and CDR2 (germline): MNHNY, SVGAGI (reference sequence). This CDR3 is 14 amino acids long.

The chain recombines TRBV29-1 with TRBJ1-2; D unclear. Deletions cut 4 bases from V and 8 bases from J, with 11 bases between. Germline-derived CDR1 and CDR2 are SQVTM and ANQGSEA. This CDR3 has 11 residues. CDR3: CSVADPRGYTF. Written as DNA, the CDR3 is TGCAGCGTTGCCGACCCGAGGGGCTACACCTTC.

This clonotype was picked up many times. The rearrangement uses TRBV15 and TRBJ2-2; tentatively, D is TRBD1 or TRBD2 (6 bases each). Germline values: CDR1 LNHNV, CDR2 YYDKDF (reference sequence). The CDR3 is 15 residues long. The V end lost 0 bases, the J end lost 7 bases, and 12 bases lay between the germline ends. CDR3 residues: CATSREGGFNGELFF. The DNA of the CDR3 is TGTGCCACCAGCAGAGAAGGGGGGTTCAACGGGGAGCTGTTTTTT.

This rearrangement joins TRBV6-6 to TRBJ2-1; TRBD2 matches 9 bases. CDR1 MNHNY and CDR2 SVGAGI come from the germline V gene (reference sequence). Trimming removed 7 bases from V and 8 bases from J; junction bases left unmatched: 9. The CDR3 contains 14 residues. The CDR3 DNA follows: TGTGCCAGCACCACGAGCGGGGGGCTTTATGAGCAGTTCTTC. Translating gives CASTTSGGLYEQFF.

The chain employs TRBV9 and TRBJ1-2; D unclear. CDR3 length: 13 amino acids. V lost 5 bases and J lost 2, with 10 bases in between. Looked up from germline, CDR1 is SGDLS and CDR2 is YYNGEE. Here the CDR3 reads CASRGASNYGYTF. The CDR3 bases are TGTGCCAGCAGGGGTGCCTCGAACTATGGCTACACCTTC.

The rearrangement joins TRBV12-3 or TRBV12-4 to TRBJ1-4; tentative D call: TRBD1 (5 bases). Between the trimmed V and J ends, which lost 1 base and 8 bases, there was a span of 8 bases. This CDR3 is 13 amino acids long. The CDR3 reads CASSLVEGEKLFF. The DNA for the CDR3 is TGTGCCAGCAGTTTAGTTGAGGGGGAAAAACTGTTTTTT.

This clonotype was recorded once. The genes are TRBV19 and TRBJ2-6; tentatively, D is TRBD2 (5 bases). Looked up from germline, CDR1 is LNHDA and CDR2 is SQIVND (reference sequence). Trimming took off 3 bases at V and 2 bases at J, with 8 bases between the two ends. This CDR3 region has 15 residues. CDR3 in amino acids: CASSIWETGANVLTF. CDR3 nucleotide sequence: TGTGCCAGTAGTATTTGGGAGACTGGGGCCAACGTCCTGACTTTC.

The chain uses TRBV7-2 and TRBJ2-7; TRBD1 might be the D (6 bases). CDR3 length equals 16 residues. V was cut by 1 base and J by 0 bases, with 13 bases left in between. The germline gives CDR1 SGHTA, CDR2 FQGNSA. DNA for the CDR3: TGTGCCAGCAGCTTAGTAACAGGGTGGAGCTCCTACGAGCAGTACTTC. This encodes CASSLVTGWSSYEQYF.

This clonotype has more than one count but fewer than ten. This chain uses TRBV4-3 with TRBJ2-3; tentatively, D is TRBD2 (6 bases). Trimming pared 1 base from V and 5 bases from J, leaving 16 bases between. The V gene's germline CDR1 is LGHNA and CDR2 YSLEER. CDR3 length: 16 amino acids. The CDR3 sequence is CASSQATGGYGDTQYF. In nucleotides, the CDR3 is TGCGCCAGCAGCCAAGCGACCGGGGGATACGGAGATACGCAGTATTTT.

This chain links TRBV4-3 with TRBJ2-1; D is ambiguous. The DNA end is more similar to TRBJ2-7, so the J call may be wrong. Germline V gene data show CDR1 as LGHNA and CDR2 as YSLEER. The CDR3 is made up of 14 amino acids. The DNA for the CDR3 is TGCGCCAGCAGCCAAGAATTTTCCGGCTACGAGCAGTACTTC. Translated, it gives CASSQEFSGYEQYF.

The table lists this clonotype with a few counts. This chain links TRBV2 with TRBJ2-7; no clear D. The CDR3 is 12 residues long. The germline gives CDR1 SNHLY, CDR2 FYNNEI. Trimming removed 4 bases at V and 2 bases at J, with 6 bases between. The CDR3 loop is CASSGGTYEQYF. In DNA form, the CDR3 reads TGTGCCAGCAGTGGCGGAACCTACGAGCAGTACTTC.

In its sample, this clonotype was seen once. The chain couples TRBV5-8 to TRBJ2-4, with D perhaps TRBD2 (6 bases). The J call may be faulty, since TRBJ2-7 better matches the DNA end. The CDR3 consists of 14 residues. Germline V lookup: CDR1 SGHTS, CDR2 YDEGEE. In nucleotides, the CDR3 is TGTGCCAGCAGCGCACTAGCTCCTTTCGACGAGCAGTACTTC. This sequence encodes CASSALAPFDEQYF.

This rearrangement joins TRBV20-1 to TRBJ2-1, with unresolved D. V lost 4 bases and J lost 3, with 7 bases in between. The CDR3 runs 12 residues. The germline V gene encodes CDR1 DFQATT and CDR2 SNEGSKA (reference sequence). This chain's CDR3 is CSAIPGYNEQFF. In DNA form, the CDR3 reads TGCAGTGCTATACCAGGCTACAATGAGCAGTTCTTC.

The V and J genes are TRBV6-1 and TRBJ2-5; weak D call: TRBD1 (5 bases). Matching the DNA end better, TRBJ2-7 makes the J call doubtful. Germline V gene sequence: CDR1 MNHNS, CDR2 SASEGT. The CDR3 consists of 17 residues. DNA of the CDR3: TGTGCCAGCTCTCACCTTAACAACAGGAACTCTTGGTACGAGCAGTACTTC. It is translated as CASSHLNNRNSWYEQYF.

The V and J genes are TRBV6-1 and TRBJ1-6; D perhaps matches TRBD1 (5 bases). V dropped 2 bases and J dropped 0 bases, with 8 bases sitting between them. Germline CDR1 and CDR2: MNHNS and SASEGT. The CDR3 spans 16 residues. The CDR3 DNA follows: TGTGCCAGCAGTGAACCAGGGAGCTCCTATAATTCACCCCTCCACTTT. This gives the protein CASSEPGSSYNSPLHF.

The chain recombines TRBV5-4 with TRBJ2-6; the D gene is possibly TRBD2 (6 bases). Trimming pared 4 bases from V and 0 bases from J, leaving 11 bases between. Germline V lookup: CDR1 SGHNT, CDR2 YYREEE (reference sequence). This CDR3 is built from 16 residues. CDR3 loop: CASSTDGSSGANVLTF. The DNA for the CDR3 is TGTGCCAGCAGCACGGACGGGAGCTCTGGGGCCAACGTCCTGACTTTC.

The chain employs TRBV2 and TRBJ2-3; 7 bases fit TRBD2. This CDR3 spans 15 amino acids. The V and J ends lost 7 bases and 3 bases, in that order; junction bases with no gene match: 10. Germline values: CDR1 SNHLY, CDR2 FYNNEI. The chain's CDR3 is CASITTGTTTDTQYF. The DNA of the CDR3 is TGTGCCAGCATTACAACCGGGACTACAACAGATACGCAGTATTTT.

The chain has TRBV6-1 and TRBJ2-4; 7 bases are a match to TRBD1. The end of the DNA is better explained by TRBJ2-7, so the J call may be wrong. CDR3 length: 14 residues. Germline CDR1 and CDR2: MNHNS and SASEGT. The chain's CDR3 is CASSPTGIRSEQYF. The CDR3, as DNA: TGTGCCAGCAGCCCGACAGGGATTCGTTCCGAGCAGTACTTC.

Here the CDR3 DNA reads TGTGCCAGCAGCCATAGAGGACAGGTCAACACTGAAGCTTTCTTT. Its translation is CASSHRGQVNTEAFF. The chain joins TRBV7-9 to TRBJ1-1; 7 nucleotides line up with TRBD1. Germline V gives CDR1 SEHNR, CDR2 FQNEAQ (reference sequence). CDR3 size: 15 residues. Trimming took 5 bases from V and 2 from J; bases not matched to a gene: 8. The full variable domain, completed using reference TRBV7-9 and TRBJ1-1, is DTGVSQNPRHKITKRGQNVTFRCDPISEHNRLYWYRQTLGQGPEFLTYFQNEAQLEKSRLLSDRFSAERPKGSFSTLEIQRTEQGDSAMYLCASSHRGQVNTEAFFGQGTRLTVV.

This clonotype was picked up a small number of times. One junction end does not reproduce the germline sequence, and a read error may be involved. This sequence joins TRBV15 and TRBJ2-1; no clear D. The CDR3 length is 14 residues. Germline-derived CDR1 and CDR2 are LNHNV and YYDKDF (reference sequence). The CDR3 reads CATSERGSQGEQFF. CDR3 in DNA: TGTGCCACCAGCGAACGTGGAAGTCAAGGTGAGCAGTTCTTT.